This section outlines one TCR beta chain sequence together with its context. Antigen: not known. Preparation of the TCRbeta library involved a method that used unique molecular identifiers. TCRdb processed the PCR reads anew with MiXCR; each CDR3 protein has one entry. The sample yields 500,000 to 600,000 distinct CDR3 sequences, more than 20% seen once. Germline V lookup: CDR1 DFQATT, CDR2 SNEGSKA (reference sequence). This CDR3 contains 12 residues. The ends were cut back, 3 bases at V and 3 bases at J, with 8 bases in the middle. The sample is drawn from a study of T-cell reconstitution after alpha-beta-depleted transplantation in children. Whole-study findings and limits: Reportedly, alpha-beta T cells present about two months post-transplant originated from several hundred expanded clones of graft origin. The origin of high day-60 TCRbeta diversity in some patients lay in surviving recipient T cells and thymic progenitors. At the one-year point after transplant, T-cell counts and TCRbeta diversity were found to come mostly from T cells that had been newly produced.

This TCR came from a boy under three years old with Wiskott-Aldrich syndrome, due to receive a stem cell transplant. The genes are TRBV20-1 and TRBJ1-1; no clear D gene. The sample was PBMCs, taken before TCRalphabeta/CD19-depleted stem cell transplant. CDR3 DNA sequence: TGCAGTGCTAGGTTACATGACACTGAAGCTTTCTTT. It encodes CSARLHDTEAFF.